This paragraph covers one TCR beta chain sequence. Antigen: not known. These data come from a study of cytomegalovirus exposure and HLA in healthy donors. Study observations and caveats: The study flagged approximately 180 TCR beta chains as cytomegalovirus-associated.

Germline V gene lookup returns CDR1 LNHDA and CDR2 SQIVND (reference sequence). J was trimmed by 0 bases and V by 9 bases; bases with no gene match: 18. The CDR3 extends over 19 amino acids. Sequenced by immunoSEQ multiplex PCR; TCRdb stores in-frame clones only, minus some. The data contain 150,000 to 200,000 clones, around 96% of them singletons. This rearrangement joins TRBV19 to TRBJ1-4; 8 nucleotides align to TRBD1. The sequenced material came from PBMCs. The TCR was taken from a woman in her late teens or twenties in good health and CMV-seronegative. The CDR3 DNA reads TGTGCCAGCAGACAGAGGACAGGGATTAACCTAGCAACTAATGAAAAACTGTTTTTT. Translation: CASRQRTGINLATNEKLFF.